This entry lists 14 T cell receptor beta chains sequenced from one sample in a study of OX40 agonist ivuxolimab in advanced cancers. The assay was immunoSEQ multiplex PCR, and TCRdb's table has in-frame clones only and misses some. The sample lists about 40,000 clones, 82% occurring once. Sequencing used CD4+ or CD8+ T cells sorted from blood, obtained in a trial of the OX40 agonist ivuxolimab. The receptor set was obtained from an adult with an advanced solid tumor such as melanoma, head and neck, liver or kidney cancer.

The gene calls are TRBV19 and TRBJ2-3; the match to TRBD2 covers 10 bases. CDR3 size: 17 residues. Losses at the gene ends were 7 bases for V and 2 bases for J; bases not matched to a gene: 12. Germline V gives CDR1 LNHDA, CDR2 SQIVND (reference sequence). CDR3: CASKERGGPGATDTQYF. The CDR3 DNA follows: TGTGCCAGTAAGGAGCGGGGGGGACCCGGGGCCACAGATACGCAGTATTTT. The whole variable domain, remainder taken from reference TRBV19 and TRBJ2-3, is DGGITQSPKYLFRKEGQNVTLSCEQNLNHDAMYWYRQDPGQGLRLIYYSQIVNDFQKGDIAEGYSVSREKKESFPLTVTSAQKNPTAFYLCASKERGGPGATDTQYFGPGTRLTVL.

The gene calls are TRBV15 and TRBJ2-2, with 7 bases lining up with TRBD1. This CDR3 is 19 amino acids long. CDR1 and CDR2 from the germline V gene are LNHNV and YYDKDF (reference sequence). With 5 bases clipped from V and 4 bases from J, the junction kept 19 bases outside the gene matches. The CDR3 nucleotides are TGTGCCACCAGCGGACAAGAAGGGACAGCCCTAAGGAGCACCGGGGAGCTGTTTTTT. Its protein is CATSGQEGTALRSTGELFF.

The chain recombines TRBV7-3 with TRBJ1-2; no reliable D call. Per the germline V gene, CDR1 is SGHTA and CDR2 is FQGTGA. Trimming removed 2 bases at V and 6 bases at J, with 19 bases between. This CDR3 has 16 amino acids. Written as DNA, the CDR3 is TGTGCCAGCAGCTTAGGGCCGGGGTCCGCCGGGAATGGCTACACCTTC. Protein product: CASSLGPGSAGNGYTF.

The V call is TRBV6-4, the J call TRBJ1-2, with TRBD1 matching 7 bases. With 0 bases clipped from V and 8 bases from J, the junction kept 12 bases outside the gene matches. The V gene's germline CDR1 is MRHNA and CDR2 SNTAGT. The CDR3 covers 16 residues. Here the CDR3 reads CASSDSYEGQRSGYTF. The CDR3 nucleotides are TGTGCCAGCAGTGACTCGTATGAGGGACAGCGCTCGGGCTACACCTTC.

The sample holds one count of this clone. This chain joins TRBV9 and TRBJ2-2; 10 bases align to TRBD1. CDR3 length: 16 residues. V trimming: 3 bases; J trimming: 5 bases; junction bases outside the gene matches: 7. Looked up from germline, CDR1 is SGDLS and CDR2 is YYNGEE. The CDR3 loop reads CASSGQGAVTTGELFF. CDR3 DNA sequence: TGTGCCAGCAGCGGACAGGGGGCAGTAACAACCGGGGAGCTGTTTTTT.

The chain combines TRBV5-1 with TRBJ1-4, with D uncertain. Trimming left V 4 bases short and J 2 bases short, with 12 bases between. Per the germline V gene, CDR1 is SGHRS and CDR2 is YFSETQ. This CDR3 has 15 residues. CDR3 in amino acids: CASSPGIGTNEKLFF. The CDR3 DNA reads TGCGCCAGCAGCCCAGGAATCGGGACTAATGAAAAACTGTTTTTT.

This clone was seen a single time. V and J are TRBV5-1 and TRBJ2-2; D perhaps matches TRBD2 (5 bases). The CDR3 length is 13 residues. Per germline, CDR1 SGHRS and CDR2 YFSETQ. V shed 0 bases and J shed 6 bases, with 6 bases lying between them. The CDR3 here is CASSLGGPGELFF. The DNA of the CDR3 is TGCGCCAGCAGCTTGGGCGGGCCCGGGGAGCTGTTTTTT.

The rearrangement links TRBV7-3 to TRBJ2-3; D unclear. Per germline, CDR1 SGHTA and CDR2 FQGTGA. The CDR3 is 13 amino acids. Between the trimmed V and J ends, which lost 5 bases and 1 base, there was a span of 7 bases. The DNA for the CDR3 is TGTGCCAGCAGCGTCACCCGCACAGATACGCAGTATTTT. Translated, it gives CASSVTRTDTQYF. Full variable domain (outside the CDR3, taken from reference TRBV7-3 and TRBJ2-3): GAGVSQTPSNKVTEKGKYVELRCDPISGHTALYWYRQSLGQGPEFLIYFQGTGAADDSGLPNDRFFAVRPEGSVSTLKIQRTERGDSAVYLCASSVTRTDTQYFGPGTRLTVL.

The chain links TRBV11-1 to TRBJ2-1; 9 bases fit TRBD1. The CDR3 extends over 17 amino acids. Germline CDR1 and CDR2: SGHAT and FQDESV (reference sequence). With 5 bases clipped from V and 0 bases from J, the junction kept 8 bases outside the gene matches. The CDR3 here is CASSTLGQGSSYNEQFF. The CDR3, as DNA: TGTGCCAGCAGCACCCTAGGACAGGGGAGCTCCTACAATGAGCAGTTCTTC.

The rearrangement uses TRBV27 and TRBJ1-6; 7 bases match TRBD1. Trimming cost V 2 bases and J 11 bases; bases outside gene matches: 12. This CDR3 is built from 16 residues. Germline CDR1 MNHEY, CDR2 SMNVEV (reference sequence). The chain's CDR3 is CASSLLPGTAWAPLHF. The CDR3 nucleotides are TGTGCCAGCAGTTTACTCCCCGGGACAGCGTGGGCACCCCTCCACTTT.

This chain uses TRBV7-2 with TRBJ2-5; D unresolved. The CDR3 is made up of 16 amino acids. The germline CDR1 and CDR2 sequences are SGHTA and FQGNSA. V gave up 5 bases and J gave up 3 bases, with 19 bases separating them. The CDR3 region is CASSLRYSIGEETQYF. Here the CDR3 DNA reads TGTGCCAGCAGCCTCCGATACAGTATTGGGGAAGAGACCCAGTACTTC.

V gene TRBV20-1 combines with J gene TRBJ2-1; D call uncertain. Trimming left V 6 bases short and J 5 bases short, with 5 bases between. The CDR3 runs to 10 residues. Per the germline V gene, CDR1 is DFQATT and CDR2 is SNEGSKA (reference sequence). The CDR3 DNA follows: TGCAGTGCCAGAAACAATGAGCAGTTCTTC. Amino acids: CSARNNEQFF.

The chain employs TRBV5-4 and TRBJ2-2, with D unresolved. There are 19 residues in the CDR3. The V end was cut by 0 bases, the J end by 1 base, with 19 bases between. From germline, CDR1 is SGHNT and CDR2 YYREEE (reference sequence). CDR3 sequence: CASSLEGGAGFLNTGELFF. The DNA for the CDR3 is TGTGCCAGCAGCTTGGAGGGTGGTGCCGGGTTCCTGAACACCGGGGAGCTGTTTTTT.

The genes are TRBV2 and TRBJ2-1, with 10 bases identical to TRBD2. The ends lost 6 bases at V and 4 bases at J; junction bases unmatched: 3. The CDR3 length is 14 residues. Germline V CDR1 and CDR2: SNHLY, FYNNEI. CDR3 bases: TGTGCCAGCAGGCTAGCGGGAGTTTACAATGAGCAGTTCTTC. Amino acid sequence: CASRLAGVYNEQFF.